The clone carrying this T cell receptor (beta chain) came up many times. TCRdb analysed the 5' RACE reads with MiXCR anew, one entry per CDR3 protein. The table lists 81,000 or so distinct CDR3 sequences, about 13% of them singletons. This CDR3 has 14 residues. V dropped 4 bases and J dropped 10 bases, with 17 bases sitting between them. Per germline, CDR1 LGHNA and CDR2 YNFKEQ. The sample belongs to a study of neurological immune-mediated disorders. This sample's time point: longitudinal time-point 2. The study built unsorted libraries from 2 million PBMCs kept at -80 C. The clonotype was recovered from a female donor with HTLV-1-associated myelopathy (HAM/TSP). The source material was PBMCs. The chain is built from TRBV4-2 and TRBJ2-1; either TRBD1 or TRBD2 may fit D (5 bases each). The CDR3 region is CASSPGRSWLEQFF. The DNA of the CDR3 is TGTGCCAGCAGCCCGGGACGGTCATGGCTCGAGCAGTTCTTC.